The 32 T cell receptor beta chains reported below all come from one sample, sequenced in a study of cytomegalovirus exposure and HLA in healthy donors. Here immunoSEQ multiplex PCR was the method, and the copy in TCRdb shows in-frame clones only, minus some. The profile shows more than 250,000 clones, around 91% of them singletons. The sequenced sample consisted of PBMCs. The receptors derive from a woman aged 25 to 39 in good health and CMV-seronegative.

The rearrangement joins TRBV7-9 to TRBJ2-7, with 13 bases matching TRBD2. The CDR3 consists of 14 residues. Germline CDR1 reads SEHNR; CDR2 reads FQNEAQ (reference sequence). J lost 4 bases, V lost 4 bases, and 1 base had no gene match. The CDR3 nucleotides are TGTGCCAGCAGCTCGGGACTAGCGGGATACGAGCAGTACTTC. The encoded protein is CASSSGLAGYEQYF.

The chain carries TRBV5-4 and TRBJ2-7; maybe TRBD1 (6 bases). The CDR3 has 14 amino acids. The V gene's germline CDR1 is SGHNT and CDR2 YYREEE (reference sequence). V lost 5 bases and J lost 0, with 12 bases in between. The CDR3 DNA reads TGTGCCAGCAGTTTCAGGGGCAGCTCCTACGAGCAGTACTTC. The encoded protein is CASSFRGSSYEQYF.

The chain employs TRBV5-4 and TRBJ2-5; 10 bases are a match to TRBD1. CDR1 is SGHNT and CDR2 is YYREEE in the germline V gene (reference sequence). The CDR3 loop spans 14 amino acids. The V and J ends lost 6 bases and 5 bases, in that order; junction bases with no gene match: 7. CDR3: CASTPDRGYETQYF. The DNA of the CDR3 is TGTGCCAGCACCCCGGACAGGGGGTACGAGACCCAGTACTTC.

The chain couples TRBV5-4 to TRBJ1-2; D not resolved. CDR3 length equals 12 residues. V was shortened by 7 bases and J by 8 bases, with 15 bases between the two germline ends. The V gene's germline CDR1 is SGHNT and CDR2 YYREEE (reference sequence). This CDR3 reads CASAEMGSGYTF. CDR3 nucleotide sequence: TGTGCCAGCGCCGAGATGGGTTCCGGCTACACCTTC.

The DNA for the CDR3 is TGCAGCGTTTGCCGCGGTGGTGGGAGCTACGAGCAGTACTTC. Translation: CSVCRGGGSYEQYF. The gene calls are TRBV29-1 and TRBJ2-7, with D tentatively TRBD2 (5 bases). Germline-derived CDR1 and CDR2 are SQVTM and ANQGSEA. V was trimmed by 5 bases and J by 3 bases, leaving 17 bases between them. The CDR3 is 14 amino acids.

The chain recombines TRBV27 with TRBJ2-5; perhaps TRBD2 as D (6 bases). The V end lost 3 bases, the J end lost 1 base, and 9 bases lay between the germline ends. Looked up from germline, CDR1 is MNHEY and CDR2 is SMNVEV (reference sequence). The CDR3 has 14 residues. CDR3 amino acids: CASSFGGVQETQYF. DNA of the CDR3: TGTGCCAGCAGTTTCGGAGGGGTCCAAGAGACCCAGTACTTC.

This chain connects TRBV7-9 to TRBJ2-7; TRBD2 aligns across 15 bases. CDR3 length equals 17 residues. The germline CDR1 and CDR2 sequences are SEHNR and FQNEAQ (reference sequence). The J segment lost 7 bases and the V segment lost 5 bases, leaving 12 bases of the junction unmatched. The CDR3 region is CASSIDGTSGRRGEQYF. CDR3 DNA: TGTGCCAGCAGCATTGACGGGACTAGCGGGAGGAGGGGGGAGCAGTACTTC.

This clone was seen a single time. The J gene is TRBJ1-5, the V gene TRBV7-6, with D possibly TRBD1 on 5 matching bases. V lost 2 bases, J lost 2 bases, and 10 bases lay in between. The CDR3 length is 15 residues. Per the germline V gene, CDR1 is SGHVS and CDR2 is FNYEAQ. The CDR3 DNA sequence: TGTGCCAGCAGCTTATCAGGGACTCGCAATCAGCCCCAGCATTTT. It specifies CASSLSGTRNQPQHF.

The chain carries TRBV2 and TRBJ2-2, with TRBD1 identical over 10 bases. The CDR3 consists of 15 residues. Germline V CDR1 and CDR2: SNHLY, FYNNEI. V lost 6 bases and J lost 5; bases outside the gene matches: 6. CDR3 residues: CASRVGQGNTGELFF. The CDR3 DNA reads TGTGCCAGCAGAGTGGGACAGGGGAATACCGGGGAGCTGTTTTTT. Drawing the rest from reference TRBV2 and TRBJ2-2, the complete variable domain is EPEVTQTPSHQVTQMGQEVILRCVPISNHLYFYWYRQILGQKVEFLVSFYNNEISEKSEIFDDQFSVERPDGSNFTLKIRSTKLEDSAMYFCASRVGQGNTGELFFGEGSRLTVL.

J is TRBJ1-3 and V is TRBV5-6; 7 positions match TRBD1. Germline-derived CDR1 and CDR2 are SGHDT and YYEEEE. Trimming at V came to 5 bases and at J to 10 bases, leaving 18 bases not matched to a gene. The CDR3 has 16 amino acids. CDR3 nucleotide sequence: TGTGCCAGCAGTCCGGTGGGACAGATGAGCTGGGAAACCATATATTTT. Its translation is CASSPVGQMSWETIYF. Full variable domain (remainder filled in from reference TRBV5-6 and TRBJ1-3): DAGVTQSPTHLIKTRGQQVTLRCSPKSGHDTVSWYQQALGQGPQFIFQYYEEEERQRGNFPDRFSGHQFPNYSSELNVNALLLGDSALYLCASSPVGQMSWETIYFGEGSWLTVV.

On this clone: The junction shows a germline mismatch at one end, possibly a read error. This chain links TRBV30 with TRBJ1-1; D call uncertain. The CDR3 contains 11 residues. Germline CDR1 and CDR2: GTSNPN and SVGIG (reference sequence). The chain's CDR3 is CAWSALDRLVF. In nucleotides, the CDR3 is TGTGCCTGGAGTGCCCTAGATAGACTCGTCTTT.

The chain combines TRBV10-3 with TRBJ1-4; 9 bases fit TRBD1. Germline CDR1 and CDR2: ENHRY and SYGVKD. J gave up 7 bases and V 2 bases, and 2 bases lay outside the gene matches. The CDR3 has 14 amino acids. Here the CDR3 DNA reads TGTGCCATCAGTGAGACAGGGGGCGGTGAAAAACTGTTTTTT. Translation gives CAISETGGGEKLFF.

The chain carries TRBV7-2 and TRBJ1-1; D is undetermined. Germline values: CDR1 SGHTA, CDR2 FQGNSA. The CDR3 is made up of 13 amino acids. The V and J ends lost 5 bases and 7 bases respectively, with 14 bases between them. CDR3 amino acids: CASSQYPPNEAFF. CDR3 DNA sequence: TGTGCCAGCAGCCAATATCCTCCAAATGAAGCTTTCTTT.

This chain's CDR3 is CASSKADYGYTF. The CDR3 coding sequence is TGTGCCAGCAGTAAGGCGGACTATGGCTACACCTTC. This rearrangement joins TRBV6-1 to TRBJ1-2; D call uncertain. Trimming took off 5 bases at V and 3 bases at J, with 7 bases between the two ends. Germline loops: CDR1 MNHNS, CDR2 SASEGT. The CDR3 has 12 residues.

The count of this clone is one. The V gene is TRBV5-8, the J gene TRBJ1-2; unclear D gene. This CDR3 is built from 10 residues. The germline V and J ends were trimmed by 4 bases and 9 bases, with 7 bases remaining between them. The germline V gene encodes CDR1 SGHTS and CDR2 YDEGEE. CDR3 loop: CASSPYSYTF. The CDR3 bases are TGTGCCAGCAGCCCTTATAGCTACACCTTC.

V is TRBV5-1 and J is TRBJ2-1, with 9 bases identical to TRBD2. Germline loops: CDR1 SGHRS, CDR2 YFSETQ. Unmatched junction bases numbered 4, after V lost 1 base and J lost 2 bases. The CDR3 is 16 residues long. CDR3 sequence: CASSLPGLATYNEQFF. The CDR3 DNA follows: TGCGCCAGCAGCTTGCCCGGACTAGCGACCTACAATGAGCAGTTCTTC. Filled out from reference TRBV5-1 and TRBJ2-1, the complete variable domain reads KAGVTQTPRYLIKTRGQQVTLSCSPISGHRSVSWYQQTPGQGLQFLFEYFSETQRNKGNFPGRFSGRQFSNSRSEMNVSTLELGDSALYLCASSLPGLATYNEQFFGPGTRLTVL.

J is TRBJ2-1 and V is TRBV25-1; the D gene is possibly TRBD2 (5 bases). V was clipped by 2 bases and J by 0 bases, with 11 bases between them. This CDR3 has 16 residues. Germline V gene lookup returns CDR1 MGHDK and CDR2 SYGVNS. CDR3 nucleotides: TGTGCCAGCAGTGAAGAAACGGGAATCTCCTACAATGAGCAGTTCTTC. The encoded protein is CASSEETGISYNEQFF. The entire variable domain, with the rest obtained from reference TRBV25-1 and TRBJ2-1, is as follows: EADIYQTPRYLVIGTGKKITLECSQTMGHDKMYWYQQDPGMELHLIHYSYGVNSTEKGDLSSESTVSRIRTEHFPLTLESARPSHTSQYLCASSEETGISYNEQFFGPGTRLTVL.

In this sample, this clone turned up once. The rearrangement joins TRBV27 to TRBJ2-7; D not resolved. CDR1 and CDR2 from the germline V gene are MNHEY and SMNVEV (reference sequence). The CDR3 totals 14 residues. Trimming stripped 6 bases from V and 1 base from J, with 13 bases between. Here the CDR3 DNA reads TGTGCCAGCAGCTTGACTGGAGCTTCCTACGAGCAGTACTTC. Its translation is CASSLTGASYEQYF.

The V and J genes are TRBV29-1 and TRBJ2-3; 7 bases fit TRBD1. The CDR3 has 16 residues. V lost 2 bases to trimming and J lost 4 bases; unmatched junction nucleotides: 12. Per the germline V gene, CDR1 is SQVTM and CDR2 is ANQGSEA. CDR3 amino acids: CSVERSGGLLSDTQYF. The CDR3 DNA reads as TGCAGCGTTGAAAGGTCAGGGGGTTTGTTGTCAGATACGCAGTATTTT.

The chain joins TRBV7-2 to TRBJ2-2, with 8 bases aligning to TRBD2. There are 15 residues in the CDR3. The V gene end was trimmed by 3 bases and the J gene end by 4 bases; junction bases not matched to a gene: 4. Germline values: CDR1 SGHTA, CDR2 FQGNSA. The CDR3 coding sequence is TGTGCCAGCAGCTTGGGCGGGAGGCTCACCGGGGAGCTGTTTTTT. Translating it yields CASSLGGRLTGELFF.

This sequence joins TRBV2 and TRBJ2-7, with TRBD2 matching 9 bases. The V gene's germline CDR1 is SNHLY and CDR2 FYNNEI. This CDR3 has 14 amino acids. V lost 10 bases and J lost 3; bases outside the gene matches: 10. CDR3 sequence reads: CAITTSGIDYEQYF. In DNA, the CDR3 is TGTGCCATAACGACTAGCGGCATAGACTACGAGCAGTACTTC.

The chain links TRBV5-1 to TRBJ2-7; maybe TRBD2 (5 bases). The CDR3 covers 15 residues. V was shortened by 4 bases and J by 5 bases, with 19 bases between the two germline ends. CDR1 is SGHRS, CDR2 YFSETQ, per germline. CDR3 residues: CASSNPEGRYHEQYF. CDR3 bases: TGCGCCAGCAGCAATCCCGAGGGCCGATATCACGAGCAGTACTTC.

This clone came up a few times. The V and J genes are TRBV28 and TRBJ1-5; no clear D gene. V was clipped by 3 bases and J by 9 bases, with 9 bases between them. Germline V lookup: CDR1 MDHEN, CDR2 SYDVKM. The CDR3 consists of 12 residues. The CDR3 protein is CASSFFLGPQHF. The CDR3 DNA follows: TGTGCCAGCAGTTTCTTCCTAGGGCCCCAGCATTTT.

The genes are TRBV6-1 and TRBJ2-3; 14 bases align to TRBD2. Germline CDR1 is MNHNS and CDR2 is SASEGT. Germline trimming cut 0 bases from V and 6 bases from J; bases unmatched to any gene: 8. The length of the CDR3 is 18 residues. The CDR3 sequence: CASSEAWTSGRPRDTQYF. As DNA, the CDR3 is TGTGCCAGCAGTGAAGCTTGGACTAGCGGGAGGCCTCGGGATACGCAGTATTTT.

The CDR3 protein is CASSQTSGRRDEQYF. CDR3 bases: TGCGCCAGCAGCCAAACTAGCGGGAGGAGGGACGAGCAGTACTTC. This rearrangement joins TRBV4-3 to TRBJ2-7; 12 bases match TRBD2. The junction had 4 bases not matched to a gene; V was cut back by 2 bases and J by 5 bases. The CDR3 length is 15 residues. CDR1 LGHNA and CDR2 YSLEER come from the germline V gene.

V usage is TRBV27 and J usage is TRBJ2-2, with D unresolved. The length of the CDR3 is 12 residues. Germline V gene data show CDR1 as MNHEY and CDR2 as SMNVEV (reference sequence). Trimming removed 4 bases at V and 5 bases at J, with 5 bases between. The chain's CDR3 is CASSYLTGELFF. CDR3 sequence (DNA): TGTGCCAGCAGTTACTTAACCGGGGAGCTGTTTTTT.

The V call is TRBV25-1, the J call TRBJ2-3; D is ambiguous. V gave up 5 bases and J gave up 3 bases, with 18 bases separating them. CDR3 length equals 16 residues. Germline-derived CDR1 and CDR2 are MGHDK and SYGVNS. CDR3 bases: TGTGCCAGCAGTACGGACCAAGTCGGTAGTACAGATACGCAGTATTTT. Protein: CASSTDQVGSTDTQYF.

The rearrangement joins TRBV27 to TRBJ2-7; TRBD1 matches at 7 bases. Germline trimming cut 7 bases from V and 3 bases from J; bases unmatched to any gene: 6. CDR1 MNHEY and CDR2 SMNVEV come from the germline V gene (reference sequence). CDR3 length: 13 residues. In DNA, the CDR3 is TGTGCCAGCAAGCGGCAGGGGGTCTACGAGCAGTACTTC. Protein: CASKRQGVYEQYF.

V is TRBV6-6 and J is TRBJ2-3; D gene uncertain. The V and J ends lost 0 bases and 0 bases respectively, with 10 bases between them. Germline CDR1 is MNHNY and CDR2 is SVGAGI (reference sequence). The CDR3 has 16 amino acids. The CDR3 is CASSYSRLPSTDTQYF. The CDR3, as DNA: TGTGCCAGCAGTTACTCTCGGCTTCCTAGCACAGATACGCAGTATTTT.

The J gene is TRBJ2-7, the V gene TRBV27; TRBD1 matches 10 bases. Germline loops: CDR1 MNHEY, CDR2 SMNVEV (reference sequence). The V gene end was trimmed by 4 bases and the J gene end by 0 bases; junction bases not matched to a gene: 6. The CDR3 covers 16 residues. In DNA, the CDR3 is TGTGCCAGCAGTTCTCCCGGGACAGGGGCCTCCTACGAGCAGTACTTC. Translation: CASSSPGTGASYEQYF.

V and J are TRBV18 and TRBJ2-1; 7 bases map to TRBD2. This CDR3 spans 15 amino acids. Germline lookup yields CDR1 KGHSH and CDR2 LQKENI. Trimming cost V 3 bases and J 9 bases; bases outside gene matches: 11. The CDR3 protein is CASSPKERDSSEQFF. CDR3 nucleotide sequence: TGTGCCAGCTCACCTAAGGAGCGGGATAGTAGTGAGCAGTTCTTC.

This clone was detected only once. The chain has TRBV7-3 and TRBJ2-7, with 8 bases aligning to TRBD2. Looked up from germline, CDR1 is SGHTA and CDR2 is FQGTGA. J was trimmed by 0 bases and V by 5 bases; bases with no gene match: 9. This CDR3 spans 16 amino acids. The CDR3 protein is CASSTSGGTNSYEQYF. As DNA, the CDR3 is TGTGCCAGCAGCACATCGGGAGGGACGAACTCCTACGAGCAGTACTTC.